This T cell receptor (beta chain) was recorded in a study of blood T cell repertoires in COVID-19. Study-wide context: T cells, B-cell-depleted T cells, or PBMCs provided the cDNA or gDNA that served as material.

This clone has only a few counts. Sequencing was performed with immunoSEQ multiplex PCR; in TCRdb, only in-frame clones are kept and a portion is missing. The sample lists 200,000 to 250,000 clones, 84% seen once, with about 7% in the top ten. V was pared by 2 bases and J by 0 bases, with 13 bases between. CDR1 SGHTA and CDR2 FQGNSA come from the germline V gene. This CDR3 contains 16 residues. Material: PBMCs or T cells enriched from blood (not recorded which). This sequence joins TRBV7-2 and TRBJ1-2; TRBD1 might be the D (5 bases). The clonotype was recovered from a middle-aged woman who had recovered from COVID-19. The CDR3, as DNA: TGTGCCAGCAGCTTAAATCCACAGGCCTCTAACTATGGCTACACCTTC. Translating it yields CASSLNPQASNYGYTF.